The T cell receptor (beta chain) under discussion was sequenced for a study of OX40 agonist ivuxolimab in advanced cancers. About the study: Dose-escalation patients had hepatocellular carcinoma, melanoma, renal cell or head and neck cancer. Study-wide results and caveats: Both CD4+ and CD8+ T cell populations in blood had undergone clonal expansion by week 6 at 0.1 to 3.0 mg/kg. Partial responders at 0.1-3.0 mg/kg had among the lowest clonal expansion.

The CDR3 runs to 13 residues. Germline V gives CDR1 GTSNPN, CDR2 SVGIG (reference sequence). V gave up 3 bases and J gave up 4 bases; unmatched junction bases: 0. Measured with immunoSEQ multiplex PCR; TCRdb has only the in-frame clones, and not every one. The sample shows 28,000 or so clones, around 83% of them seen only once. This clone was found once. Its antigen is as yet unknown. Peripheral blood came from all dose cohorts at three timepoints. The sequencing used CD4+ or CD8+ T cells sorted from blood, collected in a trial of the OX40 agonist ivuxolimab. V and J are TRBV30 and TRBJ2-5; the match to TRBD2 covers 12 bases. The source is an adult with an advanced solid tumor such as melanoma, head and neck, liver or kidney cancer. CDR3 amino acids: CAWRGLAGETQYF. In nucleotides, the CDR3 is TGTGCCTGGAGGGGACTAGCGGGAGAGACCCAGTACTTC.